This is a list of T cell receptor beta chains from one sample in a study of T cell repertoires in cytomegalovirus infection. Using its own MiXCR run on the reads, TCRdb lists one record per CDR3 protein. Among 200,000 or so distinct CDR3 sequences, 28% were seen once, and the ten largest hold roughly 31%. The sequencing input was PBMCs. Receptors originate from a human donor in good health (CMV status not recorded). Some clones in this sample may be carry-over from other donors' samples. The CDR3 runs from the conserved cysteine through the conserved F or W. A D gene is named only where the DNA matches it firmly. Clone size is given for some rows only: seen once, a few or many times, or a class if the clone is expanded.

j_gene | d_gene | v_gene | len | abundance | CDR3aa | CDR3nt
TRBJ1-1 | - | TRBV2 | 12 | few | CASKLPGPEAFF | TGTGCCAGCAAACTTCCAGGCCCTGAAGCTTTCTTT
TRBJ2-7 | - | TRBV12-3/TRBV12-4 | 14 | few | CASNIRGSSYEQYF | TGTGCCAGCAATATAAGGGGTAGCTCCTACGAGCAGTACTTC
TRBJ2-2 | TRBD1 | TRBV20-1 | 13 | - | CSARDRVTGELFF | TGCAGTGCAAGGGACAGGGTCACCGGGGAGCTGTTTTTT
TRBJ2-2 | - | TRBV30 | 17 | - | CAWSTGTTVTHTGELFF | TGTGCCTGGAGTACAGGGACAACGGTAACCCACACCGGGGAGCTGTTTTTT
TRBJ2-6 | - | TRBV6-2/TRBV6-3 | 15 | - | CASTKLASGANVLTF | TGTGCCAGCACTAAGTTAGCTTCTGGGGCCAACGTCCTGACTTTC
TRBJ2-1 | - | TRBV7-2 | 14 | many | CASSSTVVGTEQFF | TGTGCCAGCAGCTCGACCGTCGTGGGGACTGAGCAGTTCTTC
TRBJ1-3 | - | TRBV29-1 | 12 | few | CSVALSGNTIYF | TGCAGCGTTGCCCTATCAGGAAACACCATATATTTT
TRBJ2-1 | TRBD2 | TRBV6-2/TRBV6-3 | 15 | - | CASSYGLAGAVEQFF | TGTGCCAGCAGTTACGGGCTAGCGGGGGCGGTTGAGCAGTTCTTC
TRBJ2-5 | TRBD2 | TRBV7-2 | 16 | many | CASSTRTSGGRETQYF | TGTGCCAGCAGCACCCGGACTAGCGGGGGGCGGGAGACCCAGTACTTC
TRBJ1-6 | - | TRBV7-2 | 16 | many | CASSYYGRQGGSPLHF | TGTGCCAGCAGCTACTACGGGAGGCAGGGAGGTTCACCCCTCCACTTT
TRBJ2-1 | - | TRBV19 | 14 | - | CASTRRGSYNEQFF | TGTGCCAGTACAAGGAGAGGGTCCTACAATGAGCAGTTCTTC
TRBJ2-7 | - | TRBV7-9 | 14 | - | CASSEQGATYEQYF | TGTGCCAGCAGCGAACAGGGTGCGACCTACGAGCAGTACTTC
TRBJ2-7 | - | TRBV10-1 | 13 | once | CASSISAAGEQYF | TGCGCCAGCAGTATCAGCGCGGCGGGAGAGCAGTACTTC
TRBJ1-4 | - | TRBV19 | 15 | few | CASSPQDRFNEKLFF | TGTGCCAGTAGTCCCCAGGACAGATTTAATGAAAAACTGTTTTTT
TRBJ1-5 | TRBD1 | TRBV15 | 18 | - | CATSTPGQGNSGNQPQHF | TGTGCCACCAGCACCCCGGGACAGGGAAATTCGGGCAATCAGCCCCAGCATTTT
TRBJ1-6 | - | TRBV15 | 14 | - | CATSRDPGDSPLHF | TGTGCCACCAGCAGAGACCCAGGTGATTCACCCCTCCACTTT
TRBJ2-5 | TRBD2 | TRBV7-6 | 15 | many | CASRSGTRKGETQYF | TGTGCCAGCAGATCCGGGACTAGGAAGGGAGAGACCCAGTACTTC
TRBJ2-5 | - | TRBV7-2 | 15 | many | CASSPDGGRQETQYF | TGTGCCAGCAGCCCTGACGGGGGACGACAAGAGACCCAGTACTTC
TRBJ1-1 | - | TRBV2 | 13 | - | CASSVHMNTEAFF | TGTGCCAGCAGTGTTCACATGAACACTGAAGCTTTCTTT
TRBJ1-1 | TRBD1 | TRBV7-3 | 17 | once | CASSRLQGAKGNTEAFF | TGTGCCAGCAGTCGACTACAGGGGGCGAAGGGAAACACTGAAGCTTTCTTT
TRBJ2-2 | - | TRBV7-8 | 17 | many | CASSPPGTATNTGELFF | TGTGCCAGCAGCCCACCCGGAACAGCCACGAACACCGGGGAGCTGTTTTTT
TRBJ2-7 | - | TRBV5-1 | 13 | many | CASSLDGSYEQYF | TGCGCCAGCAGCTTAGACGGGTCCTACGAGCAGTACTTC
TRBJ2-7 | TRBD2 | TRBV20-1 | 19 | - | CSASLRLAGGAGSVYEQYF | TGCAGTGCTAGTCTCAGACTAGCGGGGGGCGCAGGATCGGTCTACGAGCAGTACTTC
TRBJ1-1 | - | TRBV5-1 | 15 | - | CASSFQGEGNTEAFF | TGCGCCAGCAGCTTCCAAGGGGAGGGGAACACTGAAGCTTTCTTT
TRBJ2-7 | - | TRBV28 | 11 | many | CASSRGYEQYF | TGTGCCAGCAGCCGGGGATACGAGCAGTACTTC
TRBJ1-5 | - | TRBV7-9 | 15 | few | CASSPGGGSNQPQHF | TGTGCCAGCAGCCCCGGGGGGGGCTCCAATCAGCCCCAGCATTTT
TRBJ1-1 | - | TRBV7-3 | 14 | many | CASSLDRLNTEAFF | TGTGCCAGCAGCTTAGACCGACTGAACACTGAAGCTTTCTTT
TRBJ2-3 | TRBD1 | TRBV12-3/TRBV12-4 | 15 | many | CASSFGGQGTDTQYF | TGTGCCAGCAGTTTCGGAGGACAGGGCACAGATACGCAGTATTTT
TRBJ1-5 | - | TRBV7-8 | 17 | many | CASSLVGVGRFGQPQHF | TGTGCCAGCAGCTTAGTGGGTGTGGGACGGTTCGGGCAGCCCCAGCATTTT
TRBJ1-1 | TRBD1 | TRBV5-1 | 15 | - | CASAWTGGMNTEAFF | TGCGCCAGCGCTTGGACAGGGGGGATGAACACTGAAGCTTTCTTT
TRBJ2-1 | - | TRBV19 | 12 | - | CASSTLNYEQFF | TGTGCCAGTAGTACCCTTAACTATGAGCAGTTCTTC
TRBJ2-3 | TRBD1 | TRBV18 | 15 | - | CASSPSGQTGRTQYF | TGTGCCAGCTCACCATCGGGACAGACGGGTAGGACGCAGTATTTT
TRBJ2-2 | - | TRBV2 | 14 | few | CASHKGVSTGELFF | TGTGCCAGCCACAAGGGGGTCAGCACCGGGGAGCTGTTTTTT
TRBJ2-5 | TRBD2 | TRBV7-6 | 16 | many | CASSLVTGGPGETQYF | TGTGCCAGCAGCTTAGTGACGGGGGGGCCGGGGGAGACCCAGTACTTC
TRBJ1-2 | - | TRBV12-3/TRBV12-4 | 15 | few | CASSSRLGGIDGYTF | TGTGCCAGCAGCTCCAGGCTTGGGGGCATCGATGGCTACACCTTC
TRBJ1-1 | - | TRBV12-3/TRBV12-4 | 13 | few | CASRYSGFTEAFF | TGTGCCAGCCGATACTCGGGGTTCACTGAAGCTTTCTTT
TRBJ1-2 | - | TRBV7-2 | 14 | few | CASSSPRSRNGYTF | TGTGCCAGCAGCTCCCCCCGAAGCCGGAATGGCTACACCTTC
TRBJ1-1 | - | TRBV7-8 | 12 | many | CASSRQNTEAFF | TGTGCCAGCAGTCGACAGAACACTGAAGCTTTCTTT
TRBJ2-3 | - | TRBV7-8 | 17 | - | CASSLPGWTDFTDTQYF | TGTGCCAGCAGCCTGCCCGGGTGGACGGACTTCACAGATACGCAGTATTTT
TRBJ2-5 | TRBD1 | TRBV10-2 | 16 | few | CASSEFRQGGRETQYF | TGCGCCAGCAGTGAGTTCCGACAGGGGGGTAGAGAGACCCAGTACTTC
TRBJ2-7 | - | TRBV12-3/TRBV12-4 | 11 | - | CASSLGQKQYF | TGTGCCAGCAGTTTAGGACAGAAGCAGTACTTC
TRBJ1-1 | TRBD1 | TRBV12-3/TRBV12-4 | 13 | many | CASQGGANTEAFF | TGTGCCAGCCAGGGGGGGGCGAACACTGAAGCTTTCTTT
TRBJ1-5 | - | TRBV12-3/TRBV12-4 | 12 | many | CASTSGVQPQHF | TGTGCCAGCACCTCAGGGGTCCAGCCCCAGCATTTT
TRBJ1-4 | - | TRBV6-6 | 16 | once | CASRETGGGHDEKLFF | TGTGCCAGCAGAGAAACGGGGGGAGGTCACGACGAAAAACTGTTTTTT
TRBJ1-4 | - | TRBV7-2 | 16 | - | CASSANPGTEGEKLFF | TGTGCCAGCAGCGCGAACCCCGGGACCGAAGGTGAAAAACTGTTTTTT
TRBJ2-5 | - | TRBV7-6 | 11 | many | CASSIEETQYF | TGTGCCAGCAGCATCGAAGAGACCCAGTACTTC
TRBJ1-1 | TRBD1 | TRBV7-2 | 15 | few | CASSLIRDRGAEAFF | TGTGCCAGCAGCTTAATCCGGGACAGGGGCGCTGAAGCTTTCTTT
TRBJ1-1 | - | TRBV12-3/TRBV12-4 | 16 | few | CASSLNSWGLISEAFF | TGTGCCAGCAGTTTAAATTCCTGGGGGTTGATCTCTGAAGCTTTCTTT
TRBJ1-2 | - | TRBV12-3/TRBV12-4 | 13 | few | CASTQYRDYGYTF | TGTGCCAGCACCCAATACAGAGACTATGGCTACACCTTC
TRBJ1-6 | - | TRBV20-1 | 13 | - | CSARTVENSPLHF | TGCAGTGCTCGGACTGTAGAAAATTCACCCCTCCACTTT
TRBJ1-5 | - | TRBV7-2 | 15 | many | CASSLNLGSNQPQHF | TGTGCCAGCAGCTTGAATCTAGGGAGCAATCAGCCCCAGCATTTT